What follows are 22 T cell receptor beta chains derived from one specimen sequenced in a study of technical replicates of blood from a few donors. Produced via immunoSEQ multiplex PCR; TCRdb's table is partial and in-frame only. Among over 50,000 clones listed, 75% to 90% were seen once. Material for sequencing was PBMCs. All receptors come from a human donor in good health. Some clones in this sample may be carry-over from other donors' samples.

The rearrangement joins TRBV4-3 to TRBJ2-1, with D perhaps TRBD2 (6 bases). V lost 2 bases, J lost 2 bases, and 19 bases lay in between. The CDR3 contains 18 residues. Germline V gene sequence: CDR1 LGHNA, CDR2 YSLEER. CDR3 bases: TGCGCCAGCAGCCAATACAGCGCGGTCGGGAGCGCCTACAATGAGCAGTTCTTC. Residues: CASSQYSAVGSAYNEQFF.

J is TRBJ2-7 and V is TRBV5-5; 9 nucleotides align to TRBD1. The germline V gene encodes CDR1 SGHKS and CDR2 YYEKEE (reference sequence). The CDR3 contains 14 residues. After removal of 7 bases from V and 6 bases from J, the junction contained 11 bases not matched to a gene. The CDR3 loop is CASLYTGGSFEQYF. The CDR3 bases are TGTGCCAGCCTCTACACAGGGGGCTCTTTCGAGCAGTACTTC.

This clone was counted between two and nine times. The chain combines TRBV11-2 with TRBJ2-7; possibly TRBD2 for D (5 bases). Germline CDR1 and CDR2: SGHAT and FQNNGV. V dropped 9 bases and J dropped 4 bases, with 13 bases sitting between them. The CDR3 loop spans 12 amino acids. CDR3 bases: TGTGCCAGTAGTCGGGGAAAGTACGAGCAGTACTTC. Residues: CASSRGKYEQYF.

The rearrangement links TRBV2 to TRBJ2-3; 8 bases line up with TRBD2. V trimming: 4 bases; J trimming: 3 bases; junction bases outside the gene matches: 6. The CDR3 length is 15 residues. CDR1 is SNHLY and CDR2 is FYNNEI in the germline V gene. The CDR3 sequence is CASSGGAGGTDTQYF. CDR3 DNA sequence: TGTGCCAGCAGTGGGGGTGCGGGGGGAACAGATACGCAGTATTTT.

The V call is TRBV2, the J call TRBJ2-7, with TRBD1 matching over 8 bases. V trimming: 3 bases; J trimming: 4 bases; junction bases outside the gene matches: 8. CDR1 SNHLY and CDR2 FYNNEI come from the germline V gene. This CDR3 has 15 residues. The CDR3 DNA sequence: TGTGCCAGCAGTGACGGACAGGGAACATCTTACGAGCAGTACTTC. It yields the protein CASSDGQGTSYEQYF.

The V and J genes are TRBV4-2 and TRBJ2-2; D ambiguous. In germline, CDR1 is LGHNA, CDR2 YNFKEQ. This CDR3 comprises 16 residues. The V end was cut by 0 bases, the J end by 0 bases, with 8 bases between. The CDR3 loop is CASSQEATSNTGELFF. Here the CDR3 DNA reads TGTGCCAGCAGCCAAGAAGCCACCTCGAACACCGGGGAGCTGTTTTTT.

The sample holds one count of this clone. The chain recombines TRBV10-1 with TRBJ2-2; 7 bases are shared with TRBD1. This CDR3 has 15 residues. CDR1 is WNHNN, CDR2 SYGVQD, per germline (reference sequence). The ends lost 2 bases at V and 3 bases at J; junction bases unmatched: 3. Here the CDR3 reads CASSEEQGYTGELFF. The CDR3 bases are TGCGCCAGCAGTGAGGAACAGGGGTACACCGGGGAGCTGTTTTTT.

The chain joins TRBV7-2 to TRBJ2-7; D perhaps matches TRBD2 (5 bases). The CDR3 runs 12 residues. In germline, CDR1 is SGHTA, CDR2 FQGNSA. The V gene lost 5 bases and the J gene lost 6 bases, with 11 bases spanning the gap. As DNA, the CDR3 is TGTGCCAGCAGCCGGCCGGCGGGCGAGCAGTACTTC. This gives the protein CASSRPAGEQYF.

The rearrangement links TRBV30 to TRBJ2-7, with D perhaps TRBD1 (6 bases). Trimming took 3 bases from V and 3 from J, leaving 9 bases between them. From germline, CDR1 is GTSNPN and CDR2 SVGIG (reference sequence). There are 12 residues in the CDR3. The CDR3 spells CAWSPTGYEQYF. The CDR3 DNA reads TGTGCCTGGAGCCCGACAGGCTACGAGCAGTACTTC.

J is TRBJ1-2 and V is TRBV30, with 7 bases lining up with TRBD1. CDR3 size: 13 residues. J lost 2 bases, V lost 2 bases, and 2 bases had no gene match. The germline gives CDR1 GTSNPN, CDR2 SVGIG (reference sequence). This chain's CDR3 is CAWSPGGNYGYTF. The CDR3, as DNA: TGTGCCTGGAGTCCAGGGGGAAACTATGGCTACACCTTC.

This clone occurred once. CDR3 region: CASSHATAPGQGTYEQYF. The DNA for the CDR3 is TGCGCCAGCAGCCACGCCACTGCACCGGGACAGGGTACCTACGAGCAGTACTTC. The chain uses TRBV4-3 and TRBJ2-7; 9 nucleotides match TRBD1. Germline V CDR1 and CDR2: LGHNA, YSLEER. The CDR3 contains 18 residues. With V trimmed by 3 bases and J by 2 bases, 14 bases remained unmatched.

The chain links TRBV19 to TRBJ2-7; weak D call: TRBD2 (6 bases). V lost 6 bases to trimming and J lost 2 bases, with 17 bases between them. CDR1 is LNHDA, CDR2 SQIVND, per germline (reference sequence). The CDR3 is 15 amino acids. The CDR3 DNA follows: TGTGCCAGTAGCTTTAGGGACTCGCCAGCCTACGAGCAGTACTTC. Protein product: CASSFRDSPAYEQYF. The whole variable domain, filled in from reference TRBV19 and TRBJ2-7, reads DGGITQSPKYLFRKEGQNVTLSCEQNLNHDAMYWYRQDPGQGLRLIYYSQIVNDFQKGDIAEGYSVSREKKESFPLTVTSAQKNPTAFYLCASSFRDSPAYEQYFGPGTRLTVT.

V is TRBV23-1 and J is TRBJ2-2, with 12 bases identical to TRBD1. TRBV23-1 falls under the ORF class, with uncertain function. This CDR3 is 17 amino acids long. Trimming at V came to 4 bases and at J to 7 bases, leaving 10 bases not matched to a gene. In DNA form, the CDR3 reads TGCGCCAGCAGTCTCTCTCCGGGACAGGGGGCGAACGGGGAGCTGTTTTTT. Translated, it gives CASSLSPGQGANGELFF.

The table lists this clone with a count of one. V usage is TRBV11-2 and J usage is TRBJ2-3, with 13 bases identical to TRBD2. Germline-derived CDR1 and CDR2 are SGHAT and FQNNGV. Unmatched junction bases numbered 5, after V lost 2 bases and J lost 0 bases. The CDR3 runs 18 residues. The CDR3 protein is CASSLRMTSGRSTDTQYF. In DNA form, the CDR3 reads TGTGCCAGCAGCTTACGCATGACTAGCGGGAGGAGCACAGATACGCAGTATTTT.

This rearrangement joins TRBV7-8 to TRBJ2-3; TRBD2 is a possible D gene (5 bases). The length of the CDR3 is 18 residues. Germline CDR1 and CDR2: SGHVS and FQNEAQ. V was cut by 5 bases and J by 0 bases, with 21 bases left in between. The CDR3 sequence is CASSPRAWTASSTDTQYF. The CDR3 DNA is TGTGCCAGCAGCCCCCGGGCATGGACTGCATCTAGCACAGATACGCAGTATTTT.

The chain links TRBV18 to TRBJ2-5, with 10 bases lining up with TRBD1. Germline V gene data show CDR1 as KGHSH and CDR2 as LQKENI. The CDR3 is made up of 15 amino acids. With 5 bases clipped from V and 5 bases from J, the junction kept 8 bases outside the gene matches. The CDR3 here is CASSTGRTGGETQYF. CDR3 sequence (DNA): TGTGCCAGCTCAACAGGGAGGACAGGGGGGGAGACCCAGTACTTC. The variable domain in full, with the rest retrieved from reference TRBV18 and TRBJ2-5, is NAGVMQNPRHLVRRRGQEARLRCSPMKGHSHVYWYRQLPEEGLKFMVYLQKENIIDESGMPKERFSAEFPKEGPSILRIQQVVRGDSAAYFCASSTGRTGGETQYFGPGTRLLVL.

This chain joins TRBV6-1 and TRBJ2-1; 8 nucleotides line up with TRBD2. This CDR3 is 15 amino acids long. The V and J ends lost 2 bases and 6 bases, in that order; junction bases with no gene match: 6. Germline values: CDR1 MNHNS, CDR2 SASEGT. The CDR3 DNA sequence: TGTGCCAGCAGTGAAATGAGCGGGGGAATCAATGAGCAGTTCTTC. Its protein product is CASSEMSGGINEQFF.

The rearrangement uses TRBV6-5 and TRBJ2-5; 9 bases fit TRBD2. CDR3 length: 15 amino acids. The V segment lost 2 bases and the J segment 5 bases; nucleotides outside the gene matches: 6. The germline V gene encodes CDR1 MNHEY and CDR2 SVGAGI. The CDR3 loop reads CASSYAGGLTETQYF. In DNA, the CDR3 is TGTGCCAGCAGTTACGCGGGGGGGCTCACGGAGACCCAGTACTTC.

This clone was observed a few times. Here the CDR3 reads CSVDTGLATEAFF. The CDR3 DNA reads as TGCAGCGTTGATACCGGGTTGGCCACTGAAGCTTTCTTT. The genes are TRBV29-1 and TRBJ1-1; D uncertain. This CDR3 contains 13 residues. Germline V CDR1 and CDR2: SQVTM, ANQGSEA. V shed 3 bases and J shed 4 bases, with 12 bases lying between them.

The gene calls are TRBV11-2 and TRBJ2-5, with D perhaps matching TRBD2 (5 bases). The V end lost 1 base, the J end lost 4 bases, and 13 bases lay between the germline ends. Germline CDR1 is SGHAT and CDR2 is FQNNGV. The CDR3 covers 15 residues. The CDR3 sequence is CASSLAVRAGETQYF. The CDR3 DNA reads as TGTGCCAGCAGCTTAGCTGTTCGGGCGGGAGAGACCCAGTACTTC.

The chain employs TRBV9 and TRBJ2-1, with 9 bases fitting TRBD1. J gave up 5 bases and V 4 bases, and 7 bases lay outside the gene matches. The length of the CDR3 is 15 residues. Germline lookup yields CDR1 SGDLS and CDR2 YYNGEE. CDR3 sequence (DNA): TGTGCCAGCAGCCCCCGGACAGGGGTTAACAATGAGCAGTTCTTC. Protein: CASSPRTGVNNEQFF.

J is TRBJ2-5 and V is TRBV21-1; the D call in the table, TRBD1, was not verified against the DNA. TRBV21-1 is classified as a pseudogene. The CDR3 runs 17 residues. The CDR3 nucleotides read TGTGCCAGCAGCACTCAAAGGGACAGGGGGCGCAAGGAGACCCAGTACTTC. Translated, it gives CASSTQRDRGRKETQYF.